This TCR beta chain was obtained from a study of early T cells in non-severe SARS-CoV-2 infection. Study details: Sequenced material consisted of bulk RNA (from unsorted whole blood), and chains were unpaired. Findings and caveats of the study: There was a bias toward anti-spike CD8 responses in VDJdb matching, which missed private and CD4 specificities.

Individual cDNA molecules received unique molecular identifiers during library preparation. TCRdb fed the 5' RACE reads into MiXCR, producing one record per CDR3 protein. The sample consists of about 80,000 distinct CDR3 sequences, roughly 4.7% of them appearing once. Germline V gene lookup returns CDR1 LNHNV and CDR2 YYDKDF (reference sequence). The CDR3 is made up of 13 amino acids. V was cut by 5 bases and J by 7 bases, with 14 bases left in between. At least ten counts were recorded for this clonotype. Its antigen remains unknown. This TCR was sampled from an adult who was a healthcare worker with PCR-confirmed SARS-CoV-2 infection or an uninfected control (not recorded which). Sequencing used whole blood, obtained at baseline. The chain combines TRBV15 with TRBJ1-2; D not certain. This CDR3 reads CATSPDPLSGYTF. CDR3 DNA sequence: TGTGCCACCAGCCCGGATCCTCTATCTGGCTACACCTTC.